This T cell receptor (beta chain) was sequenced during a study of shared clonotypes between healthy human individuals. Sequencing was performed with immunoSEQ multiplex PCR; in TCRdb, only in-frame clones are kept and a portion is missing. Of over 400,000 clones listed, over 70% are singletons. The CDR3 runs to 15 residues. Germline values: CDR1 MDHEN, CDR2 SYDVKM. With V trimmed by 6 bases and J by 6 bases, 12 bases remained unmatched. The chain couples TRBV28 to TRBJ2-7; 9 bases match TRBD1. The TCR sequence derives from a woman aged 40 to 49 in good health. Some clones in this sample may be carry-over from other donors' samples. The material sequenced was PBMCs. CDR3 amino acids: CASSQPGQGFREQYF. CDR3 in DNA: TGTGCCAGCAGCCAACCGGGACAGGGTTTTCGCGAGCAGTACTTC.